The sample holds a few counts of the clone carrying this T cell receptor (beta chain). Unmatched junction bases numbered 9, after V lost 8 bases and J lost 5 bases. Germline V CDR1 and CDR2: KGHSH, LQKENI. The CDR3 covers 14 residues. These data originate in a study of beta chain features in type 1 diabetes. The sequenced template was cDNA made from the entire isolated RNA. Assay used: immunoSEQ multiplex PCR; TCRdb lists only in-frame clones, some missing. This sample yields around 320,000 clones, of which roughly 15% are seen a single time; over 5.5% belongs to the top ten. This TCR derives from a man aged 25 to 40 in good health. This sequence joins TRBV18 and TRBJ2-1; TRBD2 agrees at 7 bases. Source material: central memory CD4+ T cells from blood. The CDR3 DNA is TGTGCCAGCCACGGCGGGAGCATTGACAATGAGCAGTTCTTC. The encoded protein is CASHGGSIDNEQFF.